These 4 T cell receptor beta chains were sequenced from one sample in a study of regulatory T cells in long-lasting Graves disease (dated by TCRdb to about 2021). This specimen's time point label, interpreted: persistent/refractory GD, antithyroid drugs over 5 years with positive TRAb. For both TCR sequencing and RNA sequencing, RNA was extracted from PBMCs using TRIzol. The method was multiplex PCR. Sequenced on an Illumina HiSeq 4000. TCR beta libraries were built with iRepertoire HTBI primers and Arm-PCR amplification of CDR3 regions. TCRdb redid the processing of the public reads, applying fastp at Q25 and MiXCR, and retained in-frame beta chains. Every entry covers one CDR3 protein and lists the most common genes and DNA from its rows. This sample holds over 450,000 distinct CDR3 sequences; roughly 21% were observed only once. The ten largest account for 7% to 9% of the sample. Source: peripheral blood mononuclear cells (PBMCs), taken when the disease was refractory, from a patient treated with antithyroid drugs. The receptors were gathered from a female donor with Graves disease.

This sequence joins TRBV4-1 and TRBJ1-1; TRBD1 is a possible D gene (5 bases). Trimming took off 1 base at V and 2 bases at J, with 14 bases between the two ends. The CDR3 runs to 16 residues. Germline CDR1 and CDR2: MGHRA and YSYEKL. The CDR3 DNA sequence: TGCGCCAGCAGCCAAGGAACAGGCCCCTATAACACTGAAGCTTTCTTT. Its translation: CASSQGTGPYNTEAFF.

This clonotype occurred a few times. The chain couples TRBV6-1 to TRBJ1-1; tentatively, D is TRBD1 (5 bases). V was shortened by 11 bases and J by 3 bases, with 22 bases between the two germline ends. The germline V gene encodes CDR1 MNHNS and CDR2 SASEGT. There are 15 residues in the CDR3. As DNA, the CDR3 is TGTGCCTCAAGCCCCGGGGGAATAGGATACACTGAAGCTTTCTTT. Residues: CASSPGGIGYTEAFF.

At least ten counts were recorded for this clonotype. The chain employs TRBV11-2 and TRBJ2-5, with TRBD1 matching 7 bases. CDR3 size: 14 residues. Germline CDR1 and CDR2: SGHAT and FQNNGV. Trimming took 5 bases from V and 1 from J; bases not matched to a gene: 4. CDR3 in DNA: TGTGCCAGCAGCATCAACAGGGGCCAAGAGACCCAGTACTTC. Translated: CASSINRGQETQYF. The entire variable domain, with the rest obtained from reference TRBV11-2 and TRBJ2-5, is as follows: EAGVAQSPRYKIIEKRQSVAFWCNPISGHATLYWYQQILGQGPKLLIQFQNNGVVDDSQLPKDRFSAERLKGVDSTLKIQPAKLEDSAVYLCASSINRGQETQYFGPGTRLLVL.

The sample holds a few counts of this clonotype. CDR3 DNA: TGTGCCAGTAGTATCCCCGCACTAAGCAATCAGCCCCAGCATTTT. It codes for CASSIPALSNQPQHF. This rearrangement joins TRBV19 to TRBJ1-5; D call uncertain. There are 15 residues in the CDR3. Trimming took off 3 bases at V and 1 base at J, with 10 bases between the two ends. Germline V gene sequence: CDR1 LNHDA, CDR2 SQIVND (reference sequence).